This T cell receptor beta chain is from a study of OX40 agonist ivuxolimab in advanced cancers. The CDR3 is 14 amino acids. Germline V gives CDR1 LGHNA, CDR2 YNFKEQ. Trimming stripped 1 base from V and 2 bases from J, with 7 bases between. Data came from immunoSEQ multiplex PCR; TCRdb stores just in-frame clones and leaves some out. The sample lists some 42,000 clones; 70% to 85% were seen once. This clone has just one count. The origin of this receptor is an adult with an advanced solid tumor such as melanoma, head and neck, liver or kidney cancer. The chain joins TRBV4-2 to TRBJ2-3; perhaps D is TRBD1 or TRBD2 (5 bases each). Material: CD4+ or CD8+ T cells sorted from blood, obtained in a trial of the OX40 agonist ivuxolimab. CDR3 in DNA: TGTGCCAGCAGCCAAGGTGGGACCACAGATACGCAGTATTTT. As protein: CASSQGGTTDTQYF.